This T cell receptor beta chain was captured in a study of cytotoxic CD8 clonotypes in ibrutinib-treated CLL. Study results and caveats: Clonality was elevated at ibrutinib response and had returned toward baseline at progression.

Turning to this clone: Its antigen is as yet unknown. The same CDR3 arises from other DNA sequences in this sample as well.

Germline values: CDR1 SGDLS, CDR2 YYNGEE. The CDR3 has 14 residues. The ends were cut back, 0 bases at V and 0 bases at J, with 7 bases in the middle. Produced via immunoSEQ multiplex PCR; TCRdb's table is partial and in-frame only. The sample records about 300,000 clones, 76% being singletons. The chain combines TRBV9 with TRBJ2-7; D unclear. The specimen was PBMCs, collected at disease progression, from a patient treated with ibrutinib. The TCR originated in a human donor with chronic lymphocytic leukemia. The CDR3 reads CASSVGPSSYEQYF. Written as DNA, the CDR3 is TGTGCCAGCAGCGTAGGCCCATCCTCCTACGAGCAGTACTTC.